This T cell receptor beta chain originates from a study of cytomegalovirus exposure and HLA in healthy donors. Primers: 60 Vbeta forward and 13 Jbeta reverse. The repertoire was sequenced with immunoSEQ multiplex PCR; TCRdb's copy has only in-frame clones and lacks some. There are about 98,000 clones in the sample; about 80% occur only once, and approximately 16% lies in the top ten. The germline gives CDR1 DFQATT, CDR2 SNEGSKA (reference sequence). The V gene lost 3 bases and the J gene lost 5 bases, with 7 bases spanning the gap. The length of the CDR3 is 11 residues. The genes are TRBV20-1 and TRBJ2-5, with unresolved D. Sample: PBMCs. The receptor comes from a man aged 60 to 69 in good health and CMV-seropositive. CDR3 amino acids: CSASHGETQYF. CDR3 DNA: TGCAGTGCTAGTCACGGGGAGACCCAGTACTTC.